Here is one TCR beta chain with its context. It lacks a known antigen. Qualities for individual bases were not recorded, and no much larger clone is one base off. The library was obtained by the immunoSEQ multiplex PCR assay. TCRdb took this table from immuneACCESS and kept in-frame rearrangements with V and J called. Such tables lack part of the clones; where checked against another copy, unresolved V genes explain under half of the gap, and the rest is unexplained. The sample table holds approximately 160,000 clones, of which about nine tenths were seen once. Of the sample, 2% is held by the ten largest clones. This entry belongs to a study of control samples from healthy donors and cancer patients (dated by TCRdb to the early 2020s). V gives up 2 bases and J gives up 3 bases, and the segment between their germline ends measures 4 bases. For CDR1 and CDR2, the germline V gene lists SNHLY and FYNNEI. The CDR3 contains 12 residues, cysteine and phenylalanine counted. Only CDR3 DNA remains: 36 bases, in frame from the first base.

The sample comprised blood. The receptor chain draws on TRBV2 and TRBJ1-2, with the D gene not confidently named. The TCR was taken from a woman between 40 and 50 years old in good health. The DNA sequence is TGTGCCAGCAGTGAAACTCACTATGGCTACACCTTC. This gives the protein CASSETHYGYTF. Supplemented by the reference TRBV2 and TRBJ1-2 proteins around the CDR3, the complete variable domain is EPEVTQTPSHQVTQMGQEVILRCVPISNHLYFYWYRQILGQKVEFLVSFYNNEISEKSEIFDDQFSVERPDGSNFTLKIRSTKLEDSAMYFCASSETHYGYTFGSGTRLTVV.